This T cell receptor (beta chain) was captured in a study of blood T cell repertoires in COVID-19. Study-wide context: The United States, Italy and Spain provided the acute and convalescent COVID-19 samples. PBMCs, B-cell-depleted T cells, or T cells provided the cDNA or gDNA that made up the material.

V lost 3 bases to trimming and J lost 4 bases, with 15 bases between them. Germline CDR1 MNHEY, CDR2 SMNVEV (reference sequence). The CDR3 extends over 15 amino acids. Recruits, aged about 18 to 95 years, lived in under 25 US areas. In the authors' methods: Scientists estimated how many nucleated cells there were by amplifying reference gene primers. Sequencing was performed with immunoSEQ multiplex PCR; in TCRdb, only in-frame clones are kept and a portion is missing. For V, J and clone size, that table is used; D and trimming come from the DNA. Found here are about 140,000 clones, roughly four fifths of them singletons; the top ten hold roughly 1.7%.

Sequencing was carried out using PBMCs or T cells enriched from blood (not recorded which). The chain employs TRBV27 and TRBJ1-1; D is unresolved. The receptor comes from a woman aged 18-29 years who had been exposed to COVID-19. This CDR3 reads CASSFARGVSTEAFF. The CDR3 DNA reads TGTGCCAGCAGTTTCGCCCGGGGTGTCAGCACTGAAGCTTTCTTT.